Included here is one T cell receptor (beta chain) sequence, with context. The sample comes from a study of control samples from healthy donors and cancer patients. The CDR3 has 15 residues. The V end was cut by 3 bases, the J end by 0 bases, with 6 bases between. Germline CDR1 and CDR2: SGHTA and FQGNSA. TCRdb keeps only in-frame clones here, not all; method: immunoSEQ multiplex PCR. Of roughly 170,000 clones listed, 90% to 95% were seen once; the top ten hold approximately 1.5%. The chain uses TRBV7-2 and TRBJ1-6; D gene uncertain. Sequenced: blood. This sequence was found in a woman aged 18-35 years in good health. The CDR3 region is CASSFDYSYNSPLHF. In DNA form, the CDR3 reads TGTGCCAGCAGCTTTGACTACTCCTATAATTCACCCCTCCACTTT. Combining the CDR3 with reference TRBV7-2 and TRBJ1-6 gives the whole variable domain GAGVSQSPSNKVTEKGKDVELRCDPISGHTALYWYRQSLGQGLEFLIYFQGNSAPDKSGLPSDRFSAERTGGSVSTLTIQRTQQEDSAVYLCASSFDYSYNSPLHFGNGTRLTVT.